The 11 T cell receptor beta chains reported below all come from one sample, sequenced in a study of T and B cells in COVID-19 patients. TRB was amplified from around 250-500 ng of blood genomic DNA. BIOMED2 TRB-A/B primer pools were used in multiplex TRB PCR. TCRdb recomputed calls from the multiplex PCR reads with MiXCR, one row per CDR3 protein. The sample lists some 13,000 distinct CDR3 sequences, around 25% seen once, with roughly 3.7% in the top ten. Sequencing was performed on blood. These receptors were obtained from a human donor who had recovered from COVID-19.

This clonotype was seen repeatedly, ten times or more. The chain carries TRBV6-5 and TRBJ1-2; 8 positions match TRBD1. V lost 4 bases, J lost 0 bases, and 4 bases stayed unmatched. Germline-derived CDR1 and CDR2 are MNHEY and SVGAGI. This CDR3 has 15 amino acids. CDR3 region: CASSSQDRANYGYTF. In nucleotides, the CDR3 is TGTGCCAGCAGTTCCCAGGACAGGGCTAACTATGGCTACACCTTC.

Notes on this clonotype: The junction departs from germline at one end; a sequencing error may be responsible. This chain links TRBV6-5 with TRBJ2-3, with D possibly TRBD2 on 5 matching bases. The CDR3 covers 16 residues. Germline values: CDR1 MNHEY, CDR2 SVGAGI. CDR3 protein: CASSGITGSGTYTQYF. CDR3 sequence (DNA): TGTGCCAGCAGTGGGATAACGGGGAGTGGCACATATACGCAGTATTTT.

There are a few counts of this clonotype. V usage is TRBV20-1 and J usage is TRBJ2-1; the D is unclear. Per germline, CDR1 DFQATT and CDR2 SNEGSKA (reference sequence). The CDR3 has 13 amino acids. V was shortened by 2 bases and J by 1 base, with 6 bases between the two germline ends. The CDR3 spells CSARQLSYNEQFF. The CDR3 DNA follows: TGCAGTGCTAGACAGCTGTCCTACAATGAGCAGTTCTTC.

By share of the sample, this clonotype is medium-sized. V gene TRBV6-6 combines with J gene TRBJ2-7, with 7 bases fitting TRBD1. The CDR3 covers 12 residues. Losses at the gene ends were 5 bases for V and 4 bases for J; bases not matched to a gene: 2. CDR1 is MNHNY and CDR2 is SVGAGI in the germline V gene (reference sequence). For the CDR3, the DNA is TGTGCCAGCAGTAGGGACAGTTACGAGCAGTACTTC. This translates into CASSRDSYEQYF.

The genes are TRBV27 and TRBJ1-5, with D perhaps TRBD1 (5 bases). The CDR3 extends over 14 amino acids. V lost 5 bases to trimming and J lost 1 base, with 9 bases between them. CDR1 is MNHEY, CDR2 SMNVEV, per germline (reference sequence). CDR3 loop: CASSLRQSNQPQHF. CDR3 coding DNA: TGTGCCAGCAGTCTCCGACAGAGCAATCAGCCCCAGCATTTT.

This clonotype counts as medium-sized. V usage is TRBV6-5 and J usage is TRBJ2-3; no firm D call. The V end lost 5 bases, the J end lost 0 bases, and 12 bases lay between the germline ends. The CDR3 consists of 15 residues. Germline V gene lookup returns CDR1 MNHEY and CDR2 SVGAGI. CDR3 in DNA: TGTGCCAGCAGTCCGGGCCCGCTTAGCACAGATACGCAGTATTTT. Encoded protein: CASSPGPLSTDTQYF.

The chain has TRBV5-1 and TRBJ2-2; 9 bases are a match to TRBD1. V was pared by 2 bases and J by 0 bases, with 8 bases of the junction left unmatched. Germline CDR1 is SGHRS and CDR2 is YFSETQ. This CDR3 has 18 residues. CDR3 in amino acids: CASSLPGTGNPNTGELFF. The CDR3 DNA sequence: TGCGCCAGCAGCTTACCCGGGACAGGGAACCCGAACACCGGGGAGCTGTTTTTT.

This clonotype is termed medium-sized. This chain uses TRBV11-1 with TRBJ2-7; no clear D gene. This CDR3 is built from 14 residues. Germline loops: CDR1 SGHAT, CDR2 FQDESV (reference sequence). V gave up 5 bases and J gave up 3 bases, with 14 bases separating them. Written as DNA, the CDR3 is TGTGCCAGCAGCGCCTTCGGCAACAACTACGAGCAGTACTTC. Its translation: CASSAFGNNYEQYF.

This clonotype has only a few counts. CDR3 in amino acids: CATSETGGYEQYF. The CDR3 nucleotides are TGTGCCACCAGTGAGACCGGGGGATACGAGCAGTACTTC. The chain uses TRBV24-1 and TRBJ2-7, with D perhaps matching TRBD2 (6 bases). Germline CDR1 KGHDR, CDR2 SFDVKD. Trimming took off 4 bases at V and 4 bases at J, with 10 bases between the two ends. The CDR3 runs 13 residues.

This clonotype appeared a few times. The V call is TRBV11-2, the J call TRBJ2-1; maybe TRBD2 (6 bases). Trimming cost V 0 bases and J 4 bases, with 16 bases left between them. Per the germline V gene, CDR1 is SGHAT and CDR2 is FQNNGV. The CDR3 is made up of 17 amino acids. CDR3 region: CASSLEGRGSGYNEQFF. The CDR3 bases are TGTGCCAGCAGCTTAGAGGGTAGAGGTAGCGGATACAATGAGCAGTTCTTC.

A few counts support this clonotype. The J gene is TRBJ2-7, the V gene TRBV6-1; D remains ambiguous. Germline CDR1 is MNHNS and CDR2 is SASEGT. Trimming left V 2 bases short and J 3 bases short, with 17 bases between. The CDR3 is made up of 16 amino acids. The CDR3: CASSERRGWRSYEQYF. The CDR3 nucleotides read TGTGCCAGCAGTGAAAGGAGAGGATGGAGAAGCTACGAGCAGTACTTC.